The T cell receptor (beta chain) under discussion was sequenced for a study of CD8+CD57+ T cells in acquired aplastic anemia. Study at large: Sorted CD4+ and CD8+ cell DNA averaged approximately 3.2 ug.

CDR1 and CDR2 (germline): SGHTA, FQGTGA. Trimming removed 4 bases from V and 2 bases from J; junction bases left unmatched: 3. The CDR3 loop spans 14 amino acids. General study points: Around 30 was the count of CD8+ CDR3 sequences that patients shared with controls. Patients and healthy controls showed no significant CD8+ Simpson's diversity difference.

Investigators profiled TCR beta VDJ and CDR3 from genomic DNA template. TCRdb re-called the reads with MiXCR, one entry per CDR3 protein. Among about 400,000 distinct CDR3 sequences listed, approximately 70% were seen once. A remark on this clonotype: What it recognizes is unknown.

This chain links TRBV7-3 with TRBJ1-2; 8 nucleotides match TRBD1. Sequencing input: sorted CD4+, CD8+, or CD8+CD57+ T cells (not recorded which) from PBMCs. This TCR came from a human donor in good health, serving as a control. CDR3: CASSSTGVNYGYTF. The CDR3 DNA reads TGTGCCAGCAGCTCGACAGGGGTCAACTATGGCTACACCTTC.